The 9 T cell receptor beta chains listed next were all sequenced from one sample in a study of T cells in Graves' hyperthyroidism and ophthalmopathy. Amplification yielded TCR beta CDR3 regions, with RNA transcripts as the source. When the TCR CDR3 underwent first-round RT-PCR, the HTBI primer set was used. One entry per CDR3 protein results from TCRdb running MiXCR on the multiplex PCR reads. The table has fewer than 400,000 distinct CDR3 sequences, roughly 25% seen once; the top ten hold roughly 70%. The sample comprised blood. All receptors derive from a man in his fifties with Graves' hyperthyroidism.

A few counts support this clonotype. The chain carries TRBV18 and TRBJ1-2; 11 positions agree with TRBD1. The germline V gene encodes CDR1 KGHSH and CDR2 LQKENI. J lost 0 bases, V lost 4 bases, and 10 bases had no gene match. The CDR3 covers 18 residues. The CDR3 loop is CASSLTGTGGLSNYGYTF. The CDR3 nucleotides read TGTGCCAGCTCACTGACCGGGACAGGGGGACTTTCTAACTATGGCTACACCTTC.

This rearrangement joins TRBV9 to TRBJ2-2; 9 nucleotides line up with TRBD1. Trimming cost V 1 base and J 5 bases; bases outside gene matches: 9. The CDR3 spans 17 residues. CDR1 is SGDLS and CDR2 is YYNGEE in the germline V gene. As DNA, the CDR3 is TGTGCCAGCAGCGTAACCGGAGGGACAGGGACGACCGGGGAGCTGTTTTTT. It translates to CASSVTGGTGTTGELFF. Based on the CDR3 plus reference TRBV9 and TRBJ2-2, the full variable domain is DSGVTQTPKHLITATGQRVTLRCSPRSGDLSVYWYQQSLDQGLQFLIQYYNGEERAKGNILERFSAQQFPDLHSELNLSSLELGDSALYFCASSVTGGTGTTGELFFGEGSRLTVL.

Many counts were recorded for this clonotype. The chain links TRBV20-1 to TRBJ2-1; tentative D call: TRBD2 (5 bases). Trimming shortened V by 0 bases and J by 15 bases, and 15 bases separated the two germline ends. This CDR3 has 12 residues. In germline, CDR1 is DFQATT, CDR2 SNEGSKA (reference sequence). The CDR3 loop is CSAREGRPEAFF. CDR3 nucleotide sequence: TGCAGTGCTAGAGAAGGACGTCCGGAGGCGTTCTTC.

The sample holds a few counts of this clonotype. V usage is TRBV6-5 and J usage is TRBJ1-1, with D tentatively TRBD1 (5 bases). The CDR3 runs 14 residues. The ends were cut back, 2 bases at V and 13 bases at J, with 20 bases in the middle. The germline V gene encodes CDR1 MNHEY and CDR2 SVGAGI. The CDR3 nucleotides are TGTGCCAGCAGTTACGGCCCCGGGGCCGTGGTACTTTTCTTT. Amino acid sequence: CASSYGPGAVVLFF.

The chain has TRBV11-2 and TRBJ1-5; D is ambiguous. The V end was cut by 5 bases, the J end by 7 bases, with 6 bases between. The germline V gene has CDR1 SGHAT and CDR2 FQNNGV. The CDR3 runs 11 residues. The CDR3 DNA reads as TGTGCCAGCAGCCCGGGGCAGCCCCAGCATTTT. Translating it yields CASSPGQPQHF. The full variable domain, rest sourced from reference TRBV11-2 and TRBJ1-5, is EAGVAQSPRYKIIEKRQSVAFWCNPISGHATLYWYQQILGQGPKLLIQFQNNGVVDDSQLPKDRFSAERLKGVDSTLKIQPAKLEDSAVYLCASSPGQPQHFGDGTRLSIL.

The chain is built from TRBV7-2 and TRBJ2-2, with 13 bases aligning to TRBD2. CDR1 and CDR2 (germline): SGHTA, FQGNSA. J gave up 6 bases and V 1 base, and 5 bases lay outside the gene matches. This CDR3 is 17 amino acids long. The CDR3 loop is CASSLELAGGFAGELFF. DNA for the CDR3: TGTGCCAGCAGCTTAGAACTAGCGGGAGGGTTTGCCGGGGAGCTGTTTTTT.

This clonotype was observed a few times. The rearrangement joins TRBV11-3 to TRBJ2-1, with unresolved D. V was trimmed by 0 bases and J by 8 bases, leaving 17 bases between them. There are 16 residues in the CDR3. Germline lookup yields CDR1 SGHNT and CDR2 YENEEA. Here the CDR3 reads CASSLDPVEGLDEQFF. CDR3 coding DNA: TGTGCCAGCAGCTTAGATCCGGTCGAAGGGCTGGATGAGCAGTTCTTC.

This clonotype showed up just a few times. V and J are TRBV12-3 or TRBV12-4 and TRBJ2-5, with D possibly called TRBD1 or TRBD2 (5 bases each). Trimming left V 4 bases short and J 0 bases short, with 9 bases between. This CDR3 is 14 amino acids long. CDR3 loop: CASSSGPNQETQYF. The CDR3 nucleotides are TGTGCCAGCAGTTCGGGACCGAACCAAGAGACCCAGTACTTC.

The genes are TRBV28 and TRBJ1-5; tentatively, D is TRBD1 (6 bases). CDR3 length: 14 amino acids. Germline V gene lookup returns CDR1 MDHEN and CDR2 SYDVKM. With 5 bases removed from V and 3 bases from J, the gap between germline ends came to 11 bases. In DNA form, the CDR3 reads TGTGCCAGCAGTCCAGGACAGATCAATCAGCCCCAGCATTTT. Amino acids: CASSPGQINQPQHF.